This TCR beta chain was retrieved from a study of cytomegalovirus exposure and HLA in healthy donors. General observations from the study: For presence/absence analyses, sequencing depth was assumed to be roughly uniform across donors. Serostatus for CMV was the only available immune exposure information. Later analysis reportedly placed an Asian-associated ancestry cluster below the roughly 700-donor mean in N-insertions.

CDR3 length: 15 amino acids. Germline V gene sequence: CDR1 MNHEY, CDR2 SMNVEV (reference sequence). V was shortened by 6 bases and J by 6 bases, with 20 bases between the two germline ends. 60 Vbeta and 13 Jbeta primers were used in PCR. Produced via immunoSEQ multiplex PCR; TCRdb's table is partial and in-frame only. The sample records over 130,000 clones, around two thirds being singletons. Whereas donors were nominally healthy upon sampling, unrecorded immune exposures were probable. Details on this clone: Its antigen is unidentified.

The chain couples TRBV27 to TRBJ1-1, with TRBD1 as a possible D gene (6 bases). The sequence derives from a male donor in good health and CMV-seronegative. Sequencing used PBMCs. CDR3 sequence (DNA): TGTGCCAGCAGCCAGGACAGCCCCTTTTCCCCTGAAGCTTTCTTT. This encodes CASSQDSPFSPEAFF.